This TCR beta chain was profiled in a study of cytomegalovirus exposure and HLA in healthy donors. Across the study: From some 180 million T cells, an earlier analysis saw 110 million or so unique TCR beta sequences. Roughly 92 million unique TCRs, all from HLA-typed donors, were included in an early release of the data. Study-wide results and caveats: Cytomegalovirus status was reportedly diagnosed by the classifier with high specificity and sensitivity. TCR beta V- and J-gene trimming was later associated with a missense DCLRE1C variant.

With regard to this clone: The antigen is unknown.

The PCR made use of 60 Vbeta and 13 Jbeta primers. Generated by immunoSEQ multiplex PCR, the TCRdb table keeps only in-frame clones and is missing some. The sample has around 140,000 clones, 75% to 85% seen once. The V gene's germline CDR1 is SGHTA and CDR2 FQGTGA. This CDR3 is built from 14 residues. With V trimmed by 3 bases and J by 9 bases, 7 bases remained unmatched. V is TRBV7-3 and J is TRBJ2-3; 9 bases map to TRBD1. The sequence derives from a middle-aged woman in good health and CMV-seronegative. The sequenced material came from PBMCs. The CDR3 DNA reads TGTGCCAGCAGCTTTTCCCTAGACAGGGGGACGCAGTATTTT. It specifies CASSFSLDRGTQYF.